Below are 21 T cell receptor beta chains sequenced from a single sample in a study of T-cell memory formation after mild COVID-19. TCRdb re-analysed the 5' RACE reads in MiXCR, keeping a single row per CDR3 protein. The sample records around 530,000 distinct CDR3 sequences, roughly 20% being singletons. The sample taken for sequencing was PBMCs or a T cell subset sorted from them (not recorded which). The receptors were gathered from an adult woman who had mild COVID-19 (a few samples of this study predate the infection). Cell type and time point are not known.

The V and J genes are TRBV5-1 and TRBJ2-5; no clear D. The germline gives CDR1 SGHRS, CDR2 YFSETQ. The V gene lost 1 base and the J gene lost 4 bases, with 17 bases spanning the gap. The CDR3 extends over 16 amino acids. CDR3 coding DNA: TGCGCCAGCAGCTTGTTAGTCCCGAGTACACCAGAGACCCAGTACTTC. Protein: CASSLLVPSTPETQYF.

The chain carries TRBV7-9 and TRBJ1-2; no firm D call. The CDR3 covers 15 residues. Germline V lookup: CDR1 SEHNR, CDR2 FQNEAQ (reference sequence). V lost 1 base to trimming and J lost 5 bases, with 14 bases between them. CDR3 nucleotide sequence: TGTGCCAGCAGCTTAGTCGCCCTGGGGTCATATGGCTACACCTTC. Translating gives CASSLVALGSYGYTF.

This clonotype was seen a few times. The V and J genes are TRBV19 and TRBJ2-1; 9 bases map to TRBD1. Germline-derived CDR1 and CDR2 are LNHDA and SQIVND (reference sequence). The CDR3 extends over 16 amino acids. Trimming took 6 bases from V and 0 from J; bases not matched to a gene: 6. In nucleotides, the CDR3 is TGTGCCAGTAGGAGGGGACAGGGACCCTCCTACAATGAGCAGTTCTTC. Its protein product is CASRRGQGPSYNEQFF.

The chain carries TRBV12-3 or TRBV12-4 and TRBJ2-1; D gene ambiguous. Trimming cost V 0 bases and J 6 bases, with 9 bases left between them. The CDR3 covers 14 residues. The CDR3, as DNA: TGTGCCAGCAGTTTAGCGTTAAACGCCAATGAGCAGTTCTTC. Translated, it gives CASSLALNANEQFF.

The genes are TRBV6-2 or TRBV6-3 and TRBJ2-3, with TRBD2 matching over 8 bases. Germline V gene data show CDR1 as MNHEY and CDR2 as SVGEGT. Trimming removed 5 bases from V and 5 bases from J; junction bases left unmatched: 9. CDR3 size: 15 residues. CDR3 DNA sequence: TGTGCCAGCAGTGCGCGAGCGGGAGTGAGAGATACGCAGTATTTT. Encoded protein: CASSARAGVRDTQYF.

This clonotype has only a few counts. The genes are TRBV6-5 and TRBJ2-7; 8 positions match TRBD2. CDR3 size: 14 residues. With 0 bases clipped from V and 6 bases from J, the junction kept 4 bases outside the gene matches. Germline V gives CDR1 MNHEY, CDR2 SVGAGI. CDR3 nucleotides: TGTGCCAGCAGTTACTCGCCCAGCGGGAGCGAGCAGTACTTC. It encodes CASSYSPSGSEQYF.

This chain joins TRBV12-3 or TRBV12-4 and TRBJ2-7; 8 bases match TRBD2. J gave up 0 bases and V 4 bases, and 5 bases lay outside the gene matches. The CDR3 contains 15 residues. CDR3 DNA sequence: TGTGCCAGCAGTTCCGCGGGGGGCTCCTCCTACGAGCAGTACTTC. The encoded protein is CASSSAGGSSYEQYF.

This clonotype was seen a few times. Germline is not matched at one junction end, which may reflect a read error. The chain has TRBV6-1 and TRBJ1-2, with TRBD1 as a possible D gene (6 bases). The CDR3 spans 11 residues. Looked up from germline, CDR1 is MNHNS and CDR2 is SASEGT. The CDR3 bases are TGTGCCAGCGGAGCACCCCGGACAGTTATCTTC. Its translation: CASGAPRTVIF.

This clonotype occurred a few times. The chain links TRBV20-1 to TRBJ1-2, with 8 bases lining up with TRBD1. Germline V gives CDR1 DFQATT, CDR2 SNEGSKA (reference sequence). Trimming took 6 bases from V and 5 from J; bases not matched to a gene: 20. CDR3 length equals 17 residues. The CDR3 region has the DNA TGCAGTGCCGCATTAGACAGGGGCCTAGGGGCCCTGTATGGCTACACCTTC. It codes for CSAALDRGLGALYGYTF.

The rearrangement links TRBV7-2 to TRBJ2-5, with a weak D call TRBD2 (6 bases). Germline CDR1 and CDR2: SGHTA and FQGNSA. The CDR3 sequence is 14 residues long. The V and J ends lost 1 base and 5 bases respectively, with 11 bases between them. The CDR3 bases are TGTGCCAGCAGCTTAGTTCCTAGCGCGGAGACCCAGTACTTC. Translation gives CASSLVPSAETQYF.

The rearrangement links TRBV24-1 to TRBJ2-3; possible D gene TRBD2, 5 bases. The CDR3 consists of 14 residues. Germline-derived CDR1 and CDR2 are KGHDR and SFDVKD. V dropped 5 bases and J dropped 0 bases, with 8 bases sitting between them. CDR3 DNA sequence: TGTGCCACCAGTGGGTGGGAGAGCACAGATACGCAGTATTTT. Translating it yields CATSGWESTDTQYF.

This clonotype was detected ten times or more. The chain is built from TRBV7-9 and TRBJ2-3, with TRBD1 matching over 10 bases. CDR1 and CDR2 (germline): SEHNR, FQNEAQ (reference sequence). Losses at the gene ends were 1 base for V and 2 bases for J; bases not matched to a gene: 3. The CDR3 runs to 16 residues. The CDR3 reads CASSLGQGAITDTQYF. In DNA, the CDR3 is TGTGCCAGCAGCTTAGGACAGGGGGCAATCACAGATACGCAGTATTTT. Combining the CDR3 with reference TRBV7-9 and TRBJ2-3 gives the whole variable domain DTGVSQNPRHKITKRGQNVTFRCDPISEHNRLYWYRQTLGQGPEFLTYFQNEAQLEKSRLLSDRFSAERPKGSFSTLEIQRTEQGDSAMYLCASSLGQGAITDTQYFGPGTRLTVL.

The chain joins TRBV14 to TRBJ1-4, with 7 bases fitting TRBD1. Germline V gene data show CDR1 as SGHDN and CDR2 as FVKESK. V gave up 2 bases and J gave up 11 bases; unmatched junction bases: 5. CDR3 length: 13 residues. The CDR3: CASSQPDRDKLFF. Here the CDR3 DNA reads TGTGCCAGCAGCCAACCAGACAGGGACAAACTGTTTTTT.

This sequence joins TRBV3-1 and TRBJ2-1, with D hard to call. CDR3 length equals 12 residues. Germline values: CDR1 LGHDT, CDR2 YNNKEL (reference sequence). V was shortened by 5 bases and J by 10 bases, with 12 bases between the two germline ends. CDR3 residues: CASSSTSTEQFF. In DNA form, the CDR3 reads TGTGCCAGCAGCTCGACCTCGACCGAGCAGTTCTTC.

CDR3 residues: CASRKDSSNYGYTF. The CDR3 DNA follows: TGTGCCAGCAGGAAGGACAGCTCTAACTATGGCTACACCTTC. The chain is built from TRBV27 and TRBJ1-2; weak D call: TRBD1 (6 bases). Germline-derived CDR1 and CDR2 are MNHEY and SMNVEV (reference sequence). The germline V and J ends were trimmed by 6 bases and 0 bases, with 11 bases remaining between them. The CDR3 spans 14 residues.

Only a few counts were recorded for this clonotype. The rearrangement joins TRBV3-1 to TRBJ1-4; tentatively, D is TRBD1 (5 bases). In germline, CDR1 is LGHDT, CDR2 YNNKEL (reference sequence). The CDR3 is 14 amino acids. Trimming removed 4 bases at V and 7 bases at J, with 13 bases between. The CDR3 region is CASSRQTSREKLFF. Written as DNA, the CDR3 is TGTGCCAGCAGCCGACAGACTTCCCGTGAAAAACTGTTTTTT.

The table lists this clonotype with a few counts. CDR3 DNA sequence: TGTGCCAGCAGCTCCACTCCCGACAGGGGGACCAAAAACATTCAGTACTTC. It encodes CASSSTPDRGTKNIQYF. This chain links TRBV7-9 with TRBJ2-4; TRBD1 matches 9 bases. This CDR3 region has 17 residues. With V trimmed by 4 bases and J by 2 bases, 9 bases remained unmatched. From germline, CDR1 is SEHNR and CDR2 FQNEAQ (reference sequence). The whole variable domain, filled in from reference TRBV7-9 and TRBJ2-4, reads DTGVSQNPRHKITKRGQNVTFRCDPISEHNRLYWYRQTLGQGPEFLTYFQNEAQLEKSRLLSDRFSAERPKGSFSTLEIQRTEQGDSAMYLCASSSTPDRGTKNIQYFGAGTRLSVL.

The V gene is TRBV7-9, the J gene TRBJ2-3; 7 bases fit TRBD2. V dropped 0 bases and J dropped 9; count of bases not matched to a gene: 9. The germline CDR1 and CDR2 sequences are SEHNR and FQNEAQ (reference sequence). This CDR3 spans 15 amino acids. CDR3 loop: CASSLARGLGGTQYF. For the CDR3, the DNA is TGTGCCAGCAGCTTAGCGCGGGGCCTGGGGGGGACGCAGTATTTT. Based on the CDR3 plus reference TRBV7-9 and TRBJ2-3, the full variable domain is DTGVSQNPRHKITKRGQNVTFRCDPISEHNRLYWYRQTLGQGPEFLTYFQNEAQLEKSRLLSDRFSAERPKGSFSTLEIQRTEQGDSAMYLCASSLARGLGGTQYFGPGTRLTVL.

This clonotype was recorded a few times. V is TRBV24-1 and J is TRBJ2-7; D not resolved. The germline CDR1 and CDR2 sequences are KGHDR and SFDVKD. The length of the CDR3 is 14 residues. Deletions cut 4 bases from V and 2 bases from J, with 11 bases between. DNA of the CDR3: TGTGCCACCAGTGAACAGAGATCCCCCTACGAGCAGTACTTC. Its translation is CATSEQRSPYEQYF.

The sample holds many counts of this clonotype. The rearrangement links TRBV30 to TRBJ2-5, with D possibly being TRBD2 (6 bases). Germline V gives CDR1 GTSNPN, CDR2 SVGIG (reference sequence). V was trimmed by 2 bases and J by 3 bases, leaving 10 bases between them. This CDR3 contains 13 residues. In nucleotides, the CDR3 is TGTGCCTGGAGTAGGCGGGAAAAAGAGACCCAGTACTTC. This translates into CAWSRREKETQYF.

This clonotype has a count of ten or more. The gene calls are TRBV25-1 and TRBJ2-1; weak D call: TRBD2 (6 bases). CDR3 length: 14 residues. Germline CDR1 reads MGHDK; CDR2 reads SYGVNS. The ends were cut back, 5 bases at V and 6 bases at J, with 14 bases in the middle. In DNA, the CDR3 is TGTGCCAGCAGTAAGGAGGGTATACTCAATGAGCAGTTCTTC. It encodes CASSKEGILNEQFF.